This entry lists 19 T cell receptor beta chains sequenced from one sample in a study of technical replicates of blood from a few donors. The protocol was immunoSEQ multiplex PCR, while the TCRdb copy is restricted to in-frame clones and leaves out a portion. The sample comprises tens of thousands of clones, 75% to 85% of which are singletons, and around 3.9% rests with the top ten. Specimen: PBMCs. The source of these receptors is a human donor in good health. Some clones in this sample may be carry-over from other donors' samples.

The chain joins TRBV29-1 to TRBJ2-7; TRBD2 aligns across 10 bases. V was clipped by 5 bases and J by 0 bases; unmatched bases: 7. This CDR3 contains 15 residues. Germline V CDR1 and CDR2: SQVTM, ANQGSEA. CDR3 bases: TGCAGCGTTTTCTCCGGGACTAGCGTCTCCTACGAGCAGTACTTC. As protein: CSVFSGTSVSYEQYF.

The chain links TRBV5-6 to TRBJ2-5; the match to TRBD2 covers 10 bases. The CDR3 extends over 16 amino acids. Trimming removed 4 bases from V and 4 bases from J; junction bases left unmatched: 10. Germline V lookup: CDR1 SGHDT, CDR2 YYEEEE. This CDR3 is CASSGEAGGRVETQYF. CDR3 bases: TGTGCCAGCAGCGGGGAAGCGGGAGGGCGTGTAGAGACCCAGTACTTC.

The chain links TRBV19 to TRBJ2-4, with TRBD2 identical over 14 bases. The CDR3 length is 19 residues. In germline, CDR1 is LNHDA, CDR2 SQIVND (reference sequence). V lost 3 bases and J lost 3; bases outside the gene matches: 10. This chain's CDR3 is CASSIRLAGGLNDKNIQYF. CDR3 nucleotides: TGTGCCAGTAGTATTAGACTAGCGGGAGGGTTAAACGACAAAAACATTCAGTACTTC.

The chain recombines TRBV5-1 with TRBJ2-3; 10 bases agree with TRBD1. Germline assignment: CDR1 SGHRS and CDR2 YFSETQ. Trimming cost V 3 bases and J 0 bases; bases outside gene matches: 1. There are 15 residues in the CDR3. CDR3 DNA: TGCGCCAGCAGCTCGGGACAGGGGAGCACAGATACGCAGTATTTT. Protein product: CASSSGQGSTDTQYF. Complete variable domain (other parts from reference TRBV5-1 and TRBJ2-3): KAGVTQTPRYLIKTRGQQVTLSCSPISGHRSVSWYQQTPGQGLQFLFEYFSETQRNKGNFPGRFSGRQFSNSRSEMNVSTLELGDSALYLCASSSGQGSTDTQYFGPGTRLTVL.

This clone was detected only a few times. The sample holds other DNA sequences that translate to the same CDR3. V is TRBV5-1 and J is TRBJ2-1; D gene unclear. V was trimmed by 4 bases and J by 3 bases, leaving 11 bases between them. The CDR3 is 14 amino acids. Germline V lookup: CDR1 SGHRS, CDR2 YFSETQ. CDR3 sequence (DNA): TGCGCCAGCAGCCCCTCCGGCGGCTACAATGAGCAGTTCTTC. Translated, it gives CASSPSGGYNEQFF.

The chain is built from TRBV5-1 and TRBJ1-3; D not resolved. Trimming took 0 bases from V and 4 from J, leaving 11 bases between them. Germline V lookup: CDR1 SGHRS, CDR2 YFSETQ. The CDR3 loop spans 15 amino acids. The CDR3 nucleotides read TGCGCCAGCAGCTTGGACGCGGCGGGAGGAAACACCATATATTTT. Translation gives CASSLDAAGGNTIYF.

In DNA form, the CDR3 reads TGCGCCAGCAGCTCCGGTGTGGGGAGGGACACTGAAGCTTTCTTT. It codes for CASSSGVGRDTEAFF. The V call is TRBV5-1, the J call TRBJ1-1; D unresolved. Germline assignment: CDR1 SGHRS and CDR2 YFSETQ. The length of the CDR3 is 15 residues. Trimming stripped 3 bases from V and 3 bases from J, with 15 bases between.

This clone was seen a single time. This chain uses TRBV7-2 with TRBJ2-7, with TRBD2 as a possible D gene (6 bases). Germline CDR1 reads SGHTA; CDR2 reads FQGNSA. The CDR3 has 14 residues. The V gene lost 5 bases and the J gene lost 0 bases, with 11 bases spanning the gap. The CDR3 region has the DNA TGTGCCAGCAGCCTGGGACTGAGCTCCTACGAGCAGTACTTC. Translation: CASSLGLSSYEQYF.

The chain recombines TRBV30 with TRBJ1-5; no definite D call. This CDR3 has 12 residues. Germline CDR1 GTSNPN, CDR2 SVGIG (reference sequence). Trimming pared 3 bases from V and 1 base from J, leaving 4 bases between. CDR3 DNA: TGTGCCTGGAGGGCAAGCAATCAGCCCCAGCATTTT. It translates to CAWRASNQPQHF.

The chain uses TRBV11-2 and TRBJ2-7; 9 positions agree with TRBD2. V trimming: 5 bases; J trimming: 4 bases; junction bases outside the gene matches: 9. Germline V gene lookup returns CDR1 SGHAT and CDR2 FQNNGV. The CDR3 extends over 15 amino acids. The CDR3 DNA follows: TGTGCCAGCAGCAAGACTAGCGGCTATGGATACGAGCAGTACTTC. Translation: CASSKTSGYGYEQYF.

This clone was observed a few times. The gene calls are TRBV14 and TRBJ2-1; 12 nucleotides match TRBD2. V lost 4 bases to trimming and J lost 3 bases; unmatched junction nucleotides: 4. The germline gives CDR1 SGHDN, CDR2 FVKESK. CDR3 length: 16 amino acids. The DNA of the CDR3 is TGTGCCAGCAGCCGTACTAGCGGGGGGATCTACAATGAGCAGTTCTTC. Protein product: CASSRTSGGIYNEQFF. The full variable domain, rest sourced from reference TRBV14 and TRBJ2-1, is EAGVTQFPSHSVIEKGQTVTLRCDPISGHDNLYWYRRVMGKEIKFLLHFVKESKQDESGMPNNRFLAERTGGTYSTLKVQPAELEDSGVYFCASSRTSGGIYNEQFFGPGTRLTVL.

The chain uses TRBV29-1 and TRBJ2-7, with TRBD2 as a possible D gene (5 bases). Germline CDR1 SQVTM, CDR2 ANQGSEA. The ends were cut back, 7 bases at V and 6 bases at J, with 16 bases in the middle. CDR3 size: 12 residues. CDR3 DNA: TGCAGCGCTACTCTGACACGGGGCGAGCAGTACTTC. This translates into CSATLTRGEQYF.

The chain combines TRBV12-5 with TRBJ2-2; 10 bases are a match to TRBD1. The CDR3 is 15 residues long. Trimming took 0 bases from V and 6 from J; bases not matched to a gene: 1. Germline CDR1 and CDR2: LGHNT and FRNRAP. The CDR3 spells CASGLVTGGAGELFF. DNA of the CDR3: TGTGCTAGTGGTTTGGTGACAGGGGGCGCCGGGGAGCTGTTTTTT.

The V and J genes are TRBV7-9 and TRBJ1-4; no firm D call. The CDR3 is 14 amino acids. Germline V gene lookup returns CDR1 SEHNR and CDR2 FQNEAQ (reference sequence). V lost 1 base and J lost 4, with 7 bases in between. The CDR3 protein is CASSLELINEKLFF. The DNA of the CDR3 is TGTGCCAGCAGCTTAGAGCTGATTAATGAAAAACTGTTTTTT.

The chain recombines TRBV28 with TRBJ1-1; no clear D. CDR1 and CDR2 from the germline V gene are MDHEN and SYDVKM. V dropped 3 bases and J dropped 7 bases, with 9 bases sitting between them. The CDR3 is made up of 12 amino acids. CDR3 loop: CASSLAASEAFF. DNA for the CDR3: TGTGCCAGCAGTTTGGCCGCTAGTGAAGCTTTCTTT. Looking up the rest from reference TRBV28 and TRBJ1-1 gives the full variable domain: DVKVTQSSRYLVKRTGEKVFLECVQDMDHENMFWYRQDPGLGLRLIYFSYDVKMKEKGDIPEGYSVSREKKERFSLILESASTNQTSMYLCASSLAASEAFFGQGTRLTVV.

The chain links TRBV5-5 to TRBJ2-5, with D possibly matching TRBD1 (5 bases). Deletions cut 1 base from V and 3 bases from J, with 7 bases between. CDR1 is SGHKS, CDR2 YYEKEE, per germline (reference sequence). The CDR3 is made up of 13 amino acids. In DNA form, the CDR3 reads TGTGCCAGCAGCTTGCCGACAGAAGAGACCCAGTACTTC. Its protein is CASSLPTEETQYF.

The V and J genes are TRBV18 and TRBJ1-2; D may be TRBD1 (5 bases). CDR3 length: 13 amino acids. V was shortened by 6 bases and J by 4 bases, with 12 bases between the two germline ends. CDR1 and CDR2 from the germline V gene are KGHSH and LQKENI. In DNA, the CDR3 is TGTGCCAGCTCCTCCTCAGGGTCCTATGGCTACACCTTC. Encoded protein: CASSSSGSYGYTF.

The chain employs TRBV30 and TRBJ2-7, with D perhaps TRBD1 (6 bases). The CDR3 is made up of 12 amino acids. Germline CDR1 is GTSNPN and CDR2 is SVGIG (reference sequence). V was trimmed by 5 bases and J by 6 bases, leaving 14 bases between them. The CDR3, as DNA: TGTGCCTGGCTGGACAGTACCCGCGAGCAGTACTTC. As protein: CAWLDSTREQYF.

This clone was seen just once. The chain joins TRBV5-4 to TRBJ2-2; tentative D call: TRBD1 (5 bases). The germline V gene encodes CDR1 SGHNT and CDR2 YYREEE (reference sequence). The CDR3 is 16 amino acids. V was pared by 4 bases and J by 5 bases, with 18 bases between. The CDR3 DNA reads TGTGCCAGCAGCCCTGGGATGCAGGGTTATACCGGGGAGCTGTTTTTT. This codes for CASSPGMQGYTGELFF. Full variable domain (missing parts from reference TRBV5-4 and TRBJ2-2): ETGVTQSPTHLIKTRGQQVTLRCSSQSGHNTVSWYQQALGQGPQFIFQYYREEENGRGNFPPRFSGLQFPNYSSELNVNALELDDSALYLCASSPGMQGYTGELFFGEGSRLTVL.